Each of the 29 T cell receptor beta chains below was sequenced from the same sample in a study of blood T cell repertoires in COVID-19. Method: immunoSEQ multiplex PCR; TCRdb's copy keeps in-frame clones and lacks some. This table holds roughly 200,000 clones, about 87% found once. The sample consisted of PBMCs or T cells enriched from blood (not recorded which). The receptors were sampled from a man aged 25-40 years who had recovered from COVID-19.

V is TRBV6-4 and J is TRBJ2-1; 11 nucleotides match TRBD2. This CDR3 comprises 17 residues. Trimming removed 5 bases from V and 3 bases from J; junction bases left unmatched: 9. The V gene's germline CDR1 is MRHNA and CDR2 SNTAGT. For the CDR3, the DNA is TGTGCCAGCAGTTATTCAACTAGCGGGAGTAACTACAATGAGCAGTTCTTC. Protein: CASSYSTSGSNYNEQFF.

The V call is TRBV10-3, the J call TRBJ2-7, with TRBD2 matching over 7 bases. CDR1 and CDR2 from the germline V gene are ENHRY and SYGVKD. V lost 7 bases and J lost 4; bases outside the gene matches: 13. The CDR3 has 15 amino acids. In DNA, the CDR3 is TGTGCCATCAATTCTGCGGGGAGGGGAACTTACGAGCAGTACTTC. Protein sequence: CAINSAGRGTYEQYF.

This CDR3 reads CASSYQGSTEAFF. For the CDR3, the DNA is TGTGCCAGCAGTTACCAGGGAAGCACTGAAGCTTTCTTT. The chain joins TRBV6-2 or TRBV6-3 to TRBJ1-1; TRBD1 is a possible D gene (5 bases). Germline-derived CDR1 and CDR2 are MNHEY and SVGEGT. The CDR3 spans 13 residues. Trimming removed 2 bases at V and 4 bases at J, with 8 bases between.

CDR3 bases: TGTGCCAGCAGGGAGCTTTACCCTAACTATGGCTACACCTTC. Translating it yields CASRELYPNYGYTF. This sequence joins TRBV28 and TRBJ1-2; D gene uncertain. Trimming took 6 bases from V and 0 from J, leaving 11 bases between them. This CDR3 comprises 14 residues. The V gene's germline CDR1 is MDHEN and CDR2 SYDVKM.

This clone was recorded once. The chain links TRBV2 to TRBJ2-7, with TRBD2 matching 7 bases. CDR1 and CDR2 (germline): SNHLY, FYNNEI. This CDR3 has 12 residues. The trim removed 5 bases at V and 7 bases at J, leaving 5 bases unmatched. The CDR3 here is CASSLAVLEQYF. The CDR3 DNA is TGTGCCAGCAGTCTAGCGGTTTTGGAGCAGTACTTC.

The chain uses TRBV4-1 and TRBJ1-1; D unclear. V lost 5 bases and J lost 8, with 15 bases in between. CDR1 is MGHRA and CDR2 is YSYEKL in the germline V gene. The CDR3 covers 13 residues. CDR3 in amino acids: CASSERWGAEAFF. The CDR3 DNA is TGCGCCAGCAGCGAAAGATGGGGAGCCGAAGCTTTCTTT.

The V call is TRBV5-1, the J call TRBJ2-2; D may be TRBD1 (6 bases). CDR1 is SGHRS, CDR2 YFSETQ, per germline. CDR3 length equals 19 residues. Trimming stripped 0 bases from V and 1 base from J, with 19 bases between. The CDR3 DNA reads as TGCGCCAGCAGCTTGGGGGGGTTTTGGACAGCTAAGAACACCGGGGAGCTGTTTTTT. Encoded protein: CASSLGGFWTAKNTGELFF.

DNA for the CDR3: TGCGCCAGCAGCAGGGGCCCGCTGCAAGAGACCCAGTACTTC. As protein: CASSRGPLQETQYF. The genes are TRBV5-1 and TRBJ2-5; the D gene is possibly TRBD1 (5 bases). V lost 4 bases and J 2 bases, leaving 12 bases between the germline ends. This CDR3 has 14 residues. Germline CDR1 reads SGHRS; CDR2 reads YFSETQ.

V gene TRBV4-1 combines with J gene TRBJ2-3, with D tentatively TRBD2 (7 bases). This CDR3 is built from 16 residues. CDR1 is MGHRA and CDR2 is YSYEKL in the germline V gene. Trimming shortened V by 1 base and J by 3 bases, and 14 bases separated the two germline ends. The CDR3 sequence: CASSQGRGARTDTQYF. CDR3 nucleotides: TGCGCCAGCAGCCAAGGTCGGGGGGCGAGGACAGATACGCAGTATTTT.

The chain couples TRBV30 to TRBJ1-3; 7 bases are a match to TRBD1. V was clipped by 3 bases and J by 0 bases; unmatched bases: 5. Germline values: CDR1 GTSNPN, CDR2 SVGIG (reference sequence). This CDR3 spans 15 amino acids. CDR3 region: CAWRRDSHSGNTIYF. Written as DNA, the CDR3 is TGTGCCTGGAGGAGGGACAGCCACTCTGGAAACACCATATATTTT.

CDR3: CASSASGGVNTEAFF. DNA of the CDR3: TGCGCCAGCTCAGCGTCCGGGGGTGTGAACACTGAAGCTTTCTTT. The rearrangement uses TRBV5-1 and TRBJ1-1; a weak D match, TRBD1 (5 bases). CDR3 length equals 15 residues. Germline-derived CDR1 and CDR2 are SGHRS and YFSETQ. Trimming took off 7 bases at V and 0 bases at J, with 16 bases between the two ends.

The chain employs TRBV4-1 and TRBJ1-6; perhaps TRBD1 as D (5 bases). Germline CDR1 is MGHRA and CDR2 is YSYEKL. This CDR3 is built from 18 residues. The V gene lost 4 bases and the J gene lost 5 bases, with 21 bases spanning the gap. The CDR3 region is CASSPGPNRGGNNSPLHF. The CDR3, as DNA: TGCGCCAGCAGCCCAGGCCCAAATCGGGGGGGAAATAATTCACCCCTCCACTTT.

V is TRBV30 and J is TRBJ1-3; D is undetermined. The germline V and J ends were trimmed by 1 base and 0 bases, with 7 bases remaining between them. Germline loops: CDR1 GTSNPN, CDR2 SVGIG (reference sequence). The CDR3 is 14 residues long. The DNA of the CDR3 is TGTGCCTGGAGTGACGGGTACTCTGGAAACACCATATATTTT. As protein: CAWSDGYSGNTIYF.

This clone was detected only once. The CDR3 DNA reads TGTGCCAGCAGCTTGGCCTTTGGCAGATCCGTCATTAACTATGGCTACACCTTC. Encoded protein: CASSLAFGRSVINYGYTF. The chain couples TRBV5-6 to TRBJ1-2; no firm D call. This CDR3 spans 18 amino acids. Germline values: CDR1 SGHDT, CDR2 YYEEEE. V was trimmed by 0 bases and J by 1 base, leaving 19 bases between them.

The chain combines TRBV27 with TRBJ1-6, with D possibly matching TRBD1 (5 bases). This CDR3 region has 14 residues. V lost 7 bases and J 7 bases, leaving 14 bases between the germline ends. Looked up from germline, CDR1 is MNHEY and CDR2 is SMNVEV (reference sequence). This CDR3 reads CASNFRDRNSPLHF. Here the CDR3 DNA reads TGTGCCAGCAACTTCCGAGACAGAAATTCACCCCTCCACTTT.

The chain joins TRBV18 to TRBJ1-1; 9 nucleotides line up with TRBD1. The CDR3 contains 15 residues. The V segment lost 6 bases and the J segment 0 bases; nucleotides outside the gene matches: 5. In germline, CDR1 is KGHSH, CDR2 LQKENI. The DNA of the CDR3 is TGTGCCAGCTCCGTCTACAGGGGGCTGAACACTGAAGCTTTCTTT. The encoded protein is CASSVYRGLNTEAFF.

V and J are TRBV5-4 and TRBJ1-1, with D unresolved. Germline V gene lookup returns CDR1 SGHNT and CDR2 YYREEE (reference sequence). The V end was cut by 5 bases, the J end by 2 bases, with 7 bases between. This CDR3 region has 12 residues. As DNA, the CDR3 is TGTGCCAGCAGGGAGGGAAACACTGAAGCTTTCTTT. Its translation: CASREGNTEAFF.

The chain links TRBV9 to TRBJ2-3, with D tentatively TRBD2 (6 bases). The CDR3 is 16 residues long. Germline loops: CDR1 SGDLS, CDR2 YYNGEE. The ends were cut back, 3 bases at V and 4 bases at J, with 18 bases in the middle. CDR3 loop: CASSANPGLGADTQYF. The CDR3 DNA sequence: TGTGCCAGCAGCGCCAATCCGGGACTGGGGGCAGATACGCAGTATTTT.

The chain uses TRBV5-4 and TRBJ1-6, with D tentatively TRBD1 (5 bases). The germline V gene encodes CDR1 SGHNT and CDR2 YYREEE (reference sequence). This CDR3 spans 15 amino acids. The V gene lost 6 bases and the J gene lost 6 bases, with 16 bases spanning the gap. The CDR3 sequence is CASNARGRLNSPLHF. The CDR3, as DNA: TGTGCCAGCAACGCGCGGGGCAGGCTTAATTCACCCCTCCACTTT.

The V gene is TRBV5-8, the J gene TRBJ1-5, with a weak D call TRBD1 (5 bases). Germline V gene data show CDR1 as SGHTS and CDR2 as YDEGEE. V lost 0 bases and J 3 bases, leaving 13 bases between the germline ends. The CDR3 length is 16 residues. CDR3 loop: CASSLDGGQDNQPQHF. The CDR3 coding sequence is TGTGCCAGCAGCTTGGATGGCGGACAAGACAATCAGCCCCAGCATTTT.

V usage is TRBV7-2 and J usage is TRBJ2-1, with 10 bases that match TRBD2. Unmatched junction bases numbered 9, after V lost 1 base and J lost 9 bases. The germline gives CDR1 SGHTA, CDR2 FQGNSA. The CDR3 has 16 residues. CDR3 sequence reads: CASSLVGASGGGEQFF. In DNA form, the CDR3 reads TGTGCCAGCAGCTTAGTAGGCGCTAGCGGGGGAGGTGAGCAGTTCTTC.

To note about this clone: The junction does not match germline at one end; this may be a read error. The rearrangement links TRBV7-7 to TRBJ2-5; 8 nucleotides align to TRBD1. This CDR3 has 17 residues. Germline V CDR1 and CDR2: SSHAT, FNYEAQ (reference sequence). DNA for the CDR3: TGTGCTAGCAGCTTAGACTGGGACAGGAAGTACCAAGAGACCCAGTACTTC. Translation: CASSLDWDRKYQETQYF. Together with reference TRBV7-7 and TRBJ2-5, the CDR3 gives the full variable domain: GAGVSQSPRYKVTKRGQDVTLRCDPISSHATLYWYQQALGQGPEFLTYFNYEAQPDKSGLPSDRFSAERPEGSISTLTIQRTEQRDSAMYRCASSLDWDRKYQETQYFGPGTRLLVL.

The genes are TRBV27 and TRBJ2-7, with D tentatively TRBD2 (6 bases). CDR3 length: 14 amino acids. CDR1 is MNHEY, CDR2 SMNVEV, per germline (reference sequence). V was clipped by 2 bases and J by 3 bases, with 11 bases between them. Here the CDR3 reads CASSLGRTFYEQYF. The CDR3 DNA reads TGTGCCAGCAGTTTAGGGAGGACTTTCTACGAGCAGTACTTC.

The chain employs TRBV28 and TRBJ2-1; possibly TRBD2 for D (6 bases). The ends were cut back, 1 base at V and 1 base at J, with 17 bases in the middle. Germline-derived CDR1 and CDR2 are MDHEN and SYDVKM. There are 18 residues in the CDR3. CDR3 sequence: CASSLSLPGTLSYNEQFF. In DNA, the CDR3 is TGTGCCAGCAGTTTATCTCTCCCCGGGACTCTATCCTACAATGAGCAGTTCTTC.

CDR3 DNA sequence: TGTGCCAGCAGTGAGAGACAGGGACTAGTTTCACCCCTCCACTTT. Protein sequence: CASSERQGLVSPLHF. This sequence joins TRBV27 and TRBJ1-6; the match to TRBD1 covers 7 bases. Germline V gene sequence: CDR1 MNHEY, CDR2 SMNVEV (reference sequence). The V segment lost 5 bases and the J segment 9 bases; nucleotides outside the gene matches: 10. The CDR3 runs to 15 residues.

CDR3 DNA sequence: TGTGCCACCAGTGATTTGCTCTATGAGCAGTTCTTC. It encodes CATSDLLYEQFF. The chain links TRBV24-1 to TRBJ2-1; no firm D call. The CDR3 is made up of 12 amino acids. CDR1 is KGHDR and CDR2 is SFDVKD in the germline V gene. Trimming shortened V by 0 bases and J by 8 bases, and 4 bases separated the two germline ends.

The V and J genes are TRBV21-1 and TRBJ2-1; the table's D call of TRBD2 was not tested on the DNA. TRBV21-1 is listed as a pseudogene. This CDR3 contains 21 residues. This CDR3 is CASSKALSRLAGGPYGNEQFF. DNA for the CDR3: TGTGCCAGCAGCAAAGCCCTAAGCAGACTAGCGGGAGGGCCTTATGGCAATGAGCAGTTCTTC.

The V gene is TRBV5-4, the J gene TRBJ2-5; weak D call: TRBD2 (5 bases). Trimming left V 4 bases short and J 7 bases short, with 20 bases between. Germline CDR1 is SGHNT and CDR2 is YYREEE (reference sequence). This CDR3 has 15 residues. The CDR3, as DNA: TGTGCCAGCAGCCCGGGAACGGACCGCGTTTGGACCCAGTACTTC. Translating it yields CASSPGTDRVWTQYF.

This chain links TRBV21-1 with TRBJ1-6; the table's D gene call, TRBD1, was not cross checked with the DNA. TRBV21-1 is an annotated pseudogene. CDR3 length equals 17 residues. The chain's CDR3 is CASSPSGLGTGYSPLHF. Here the CDR3 DNA reads TGTGCCAGCAGTCCCAGCGGATTGGGGACAGGATATTCACCCCTCCACTTT.